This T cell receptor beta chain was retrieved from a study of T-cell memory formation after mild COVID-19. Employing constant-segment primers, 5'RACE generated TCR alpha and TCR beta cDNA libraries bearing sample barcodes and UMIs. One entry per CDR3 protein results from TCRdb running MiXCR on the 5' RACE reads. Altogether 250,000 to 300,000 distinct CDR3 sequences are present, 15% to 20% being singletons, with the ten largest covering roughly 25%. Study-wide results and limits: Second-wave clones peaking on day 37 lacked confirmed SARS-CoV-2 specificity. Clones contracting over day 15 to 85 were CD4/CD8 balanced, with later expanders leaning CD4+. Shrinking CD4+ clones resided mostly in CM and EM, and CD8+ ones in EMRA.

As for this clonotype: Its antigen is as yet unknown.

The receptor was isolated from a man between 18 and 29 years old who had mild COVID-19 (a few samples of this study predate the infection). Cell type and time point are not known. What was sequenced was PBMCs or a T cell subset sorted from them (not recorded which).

Here the CDR3 reads CASSIVGQNRPQHF. CDR3 in DNA: TGTGCCAGTAGTATTGTGGGACAGAATAGGCCCCAGCATTTT. This rearrangement joins TRBV19 to TRBJ1-5; 7 nucleotides line up with TRBD1. J gave up 9 bases and V 3 bases, and 8 bases lay outside the gene matches. The CDR3 runs to 14 residues. Germline V CDR1 and CDR2: LNHDA, SQIVND (reference sequence).